This T cell receptor (beta chain) emerged from a study of CD8 T cells in ankylosing spondylitis. The study, taken as a whole, reports: Several highly homologous variants formed a TCR beta motif that appeared characteristic of ankylosing spondylitis blood. Reactive arthritis synovial fluid and blood previously showed some of these motif variants.

In regard to this clonotype: Its target is not known.

Each CDR3 protein gets one entry after TCRdb re-called the 5' RACE reads with MiXCR. The table lists roughly 700,000 distinct CDR3 sequences, over 15% of them singletons, with 15% to 20% in the top ten. Germline assignment: CDR1 SGHAT and CDR2 FQNNGV. Trimming removed 5 bases at V and 6 bases at J, with 21 bases between. CDR3 size: 16 residues. The chain uses TRBV11-2 and TRBJ2-3, with D perhaps TRBD1 (6 bases). Sequenced sample: blood, either unsorted or a sorted T cell fraction (not recorded which). This TCR was sampled from a male donor with ankylosing spondylitis. The CDR3 here is CASSRGDRTLVDTQYF. CDR3 bases: TGTGCCAGCAGCCGTGGTGACAGGACCCTTGTTGATACGCAGTATTTT.